The text below deals with one T cell receptor beta chain. The antigen remains undetermined. These data belong to a study of cytomegalovirus exposure and HLA in healthy donors. Study in general: As an earlier analysis found, around 200 million T cells yielded about 120 million unique TCR beta sequences. Among some 400 genotyped donors, around 81% fell in the Caucasian-associated ancestry cluster.

The PCR contained 60 Vbeta and 13 Jbeta primers. TCRdb keeps only in-frame clones here, not all; method: immunoSEQ multiplex PCR. The sample lists under 95,000 clones, about 78% seen once, with around 0.96% in the top ten. Study-level findings and limits: Across donors, most TCRs were seen rarely, yet some public ones were widespread. Reports described diagnosis of cytomegalovirus status by the classifier as highly specific and sensitive.

The CDR3 loop spans 15 amino acids. Germline V lookup: CDR1 SGDLS, CDR2 YYNGEE. After removal of 2 bases from V and 12 bases from J, the junction contained 14 bases not matched to a gene. The specimen was PBMCs. The sequence came from a male donor in good health and CMV-seronegative. The chain has TRBV9 and TRBJ2-1, with TRBD1 identical over 7 bases. This CDR3 is CASSVGTAAGSRQFF. For the CDR3, the DNA is TGTGCCAGCAGCGTGGGGACAGCCGCGGGTTCGAGGCAGTTCTTC.